This TCR beta chain is drawn from a study of CD8 T cells in Susac syndrome. Random hexamers primed reverse transcription of about 0.5 to 1 ug RNA. TCRdb re-called the immunoSEQ multiplex PCR reads with MiXCR, one entry per CDR3 protein. The sample carries about 94,000 distinct CDR3 sequences, roughly 94% recorded once. From germline, CDR1 is DFQATT and CDR2 SNEGSKA (reference sequence). The CDR3 length is 14 residues. Sequencing input: CD4+ T cells from PBMCs. The chain carries TRBV20-1 and TRBJ1-3, with D perhaps TRBD1 (5 bases). The origin of this receptor is a human donor with Susac syndrome. The CDR3 DNA reads as TGCGGTGTTAGGGGCAGGACTTCTGGAAACACCATATATTTT. It yields the protein CGVRGRTSGNTIYF.